This TCR beta chain is from a study of radiation and T cells in renal cell carcinoma (dated by TCRdb to the early 2020s). Describing the broader study: The samples were obtained from a clinical trial, where primary renal cell carcinomas were treated with 15 Gy stereotactic body radiation therapy and then removed by nephrectomy 4 weeks afterward. In the 45 to 65 samples combined, about 4 million unique CDR3 nucleotide sequences were found, encoding roughly 3,000,000 unique CDR3 amino acid sequences. In total, some 50 samples, comprising some 25 tumors and 27 peripheral blood samples, were subjected to TCR beta sequencing. Points the paper makes about the study in general: No pretreatment tumor biopsies were available, so the baseline intratumoral presence of clonotypes could not be determined. Blood repertoire dynamics were not followed beyond 4 weeks after treatment. Top tumor clonotypes rose in blood from baseline to 2 weeks post-radiation, then contracted by 4 weeks, suggesting transient expansion of tumor-resident clones. The single-armed trial design could not address effects of radiation dose or scheduling on the TCR repertoire.

Concerning this clone: The antigen this receptor binds is unknown. Nothing much larger sits one base from this clone, and base qualities are not available.

The immunoSEQ kit was used, according to the manufacturer's recommendations, to generate TCR beta libraries from genomic DNA. For library preparation, a first multiplex PCR was performed with proprietary primers, followed by a second PCR in which unique barcodes were added, and bead cleanups were performed after each round. A kit-provided positive control reaction and a negative control reaction were included in every sample batch. The final libraries were assessed on an Agilent 4200 TapeStation D1000 ScreenTape, pooled by volume, and quantified by qPCR. Sequencing was performed on an Illumina NextSeq500 using a MidOutput 150-cycle cartridge, with 156 Read1 cycles, 15 Index1 cycles, and the kit custom primers. The pooled library was loaded at approximately 1 pM with a roughly 20% PhiX control spike-in. Turning to the authors' computational methods: Vendor-processed data were analyzed in R, with a clonotype defined as all T cells sharing the same CDR3 nucleotide sequence. In the clone abundance analyses, frequencies were normalized to the 10,000 most abundant clones in each sample. Public T cell clones, which averaged fewer than five per sample, were removed prior to analysis. An abundance difference of at least 32-fold between compartments was the criterion for calling clonotypes tumor-enriched or baseline blood-enriched. A beta-binomial differential abundance model was used to identify clonotypes that were expanded or contracted between blood time points. Tumor-blood repertoire similarity was measured with the Baroni-Urbani and Buser coefficient, and groups were compared using two-tailed Wilcoxon tests in R. TCRdb provides this immuneACCESS table in a form limited to in-frame rearrangements. Some clones are lacking; in checked studies, under half of them reflect an unresolved V gene, and why the rest are absent is not known. V, J and clone size derive from that table, while D and trimming were established from the DNA sequence. This sample has some 130,000 clones in its table, and 70% to 90% of those were observed once. The top ten hold nearly 6% of the sample.

The CDR3 measures 15 amino acids from cysteine to phenylalanine. Just CDR3 DNA is preserved here, 45 bases in frame from base 1. V and J are trimmed by 1 base and 2 bases, and the gene matches miss 4 bases of the junction. The germline V gene yields MDHEN for CDR1 and SYDVKM for CDR2. Read against the paper, the sample's time point label means: blood 2 weeks post-SBRT. This specimen's treatment or condition label, per the study, means: 15 Gy SBRT to primary tumor, nephrectomy 4 weeks later. To follow tumor-enriched clonotypes, serial peripheral blood was collected from radiation-treated patients at baseline and at 2 weeks and 4 weeks after SBRT. Renal cell carcinoma with clear cell pathology was present in all patients. The QIAamp DNA Blood Mini Kit (Qiagen) was used to prepare genomic DNA for TCR sequencing. Samples were included in the analyses only if all quality control checks were passed.

The chain uses TRBV28 and TRBJ1-2; 7 central bases correspond to TRBD1. The receptor comes from a woman aged 70-85 years with renal cell carcinoma. This material consisted of blood, taken from a patient whose treatment included radiotherapy and nephrectomy. The nucleotide sequence is TGTGCCAGCAGTTTATCCGGACAGGTGAACTATGGCTACACCTTC. This gives the protein CASSLSGQVNYGYTF.